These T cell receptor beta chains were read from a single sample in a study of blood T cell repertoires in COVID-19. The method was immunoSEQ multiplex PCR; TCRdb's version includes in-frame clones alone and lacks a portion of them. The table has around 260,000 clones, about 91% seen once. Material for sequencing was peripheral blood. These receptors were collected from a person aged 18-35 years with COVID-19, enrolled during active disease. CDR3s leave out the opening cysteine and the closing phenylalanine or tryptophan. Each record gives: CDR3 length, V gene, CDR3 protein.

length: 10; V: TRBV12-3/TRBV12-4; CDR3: ASSLNRDEQY
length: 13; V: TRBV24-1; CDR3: ATSEGQGRNTEAF
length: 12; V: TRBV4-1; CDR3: ASSQVGGNQPQH
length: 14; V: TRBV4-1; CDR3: ASSQRTVLSGNTIY
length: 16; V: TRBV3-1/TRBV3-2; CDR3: ASSQEKGRELATDTQY
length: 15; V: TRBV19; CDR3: ASTWLVGGTNTGELF
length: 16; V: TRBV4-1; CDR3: ASSLTLAGGISYNEQF
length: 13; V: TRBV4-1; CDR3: ASSQGWGDTGELF
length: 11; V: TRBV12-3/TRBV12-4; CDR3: ASIHDRAGEAF
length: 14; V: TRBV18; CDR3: ASSPPGAPPGTEAF
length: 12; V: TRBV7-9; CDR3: ASSLRTVNTEAF
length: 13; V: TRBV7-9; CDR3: ASSLGLGTVYEQY
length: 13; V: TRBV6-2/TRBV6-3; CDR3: ASSYPSLAGDEQF
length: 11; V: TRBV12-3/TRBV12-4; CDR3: ASSEGGRAEAF
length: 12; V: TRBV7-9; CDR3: ASSVRDRPYEQY
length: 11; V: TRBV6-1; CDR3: ASSEDRKDIQY
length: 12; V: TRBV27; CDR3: ASSQRQGPYEQY
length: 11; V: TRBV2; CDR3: ASSQQENTEAF
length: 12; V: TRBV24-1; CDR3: ATSDPGGGDEQY
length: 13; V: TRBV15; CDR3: ATSSGGKLLDTQY
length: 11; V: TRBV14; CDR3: ASSQARTGGYT
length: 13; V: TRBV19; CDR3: ASRQIKGGYNEQF
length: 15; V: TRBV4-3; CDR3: ASSQTASGVKDGELF
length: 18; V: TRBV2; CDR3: ASSYNKPGTGDATNEKLF
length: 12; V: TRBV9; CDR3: ASSVGRGNEKLF